The 32 T cell receptor beta chains in this list originate from one sample, sequenced in a study of blood T cell repertoires in COVID-19. Libraries were prepared by immunoSEQ multiplex PCR; TCRdb keeps only in-frame clonotypes and omits some of them. The table has approximately 250,000 clones, roughly 88% seen once; the top ten hold around 3.1%. Sequencing was carried out using PBMCs or T cells enriched from blood (not recorded which). The receptors originated from a woman between 40 and 55 years old who had been exposed to COVID-19.

The genes are TRBV2 and TRBJ1-4; TRBD1 matches at 8 bases. This CDR3 is 15 amino acids long. The V and J ends lost 8 bases and 8 bases, in that order; junction bases with no gene match: 13. Germline V CDR1 and CDR2: SNHLY, FYNNEI. In DNA, the CDR3 is TGTGCCAGCCAAAGAGAGTCAGGGGGCCGAGAAAAACTGTTTTTT. Translating it yields CASQRESGGREKLFF.

The chain links TRBV27 to TRBJ1-5; 7 bases are a match to TRBD1. Unmatched junction bases numbered 7, after V lost 4 bases and J lost 7 bases. Germline loops: CDR1 MNHEY, CDR2 SMNVEV (reference sequence). This CDR3 spans 14 amino acids. For the CDR3, the DNA is TGTGCCAGCAGTTCCGACAGGGTCAGGCAGCCCCAGCATTTT. Residues: CASSSDRVRQPQHF.

V is TRBV18 and J is TRBJ2-5; D remains unclear. The CDR3 extends over 15 amino acids. From germline, CDR1 is KGHSH and CDR2 LQKENI. Trimming took off 3 bases at V and 0 bases at J, with 11 bases between the two ends. CDR3 protein: CASSPREVYQETQYF. In DNA, the CDR3 is TGTGCCAGCTCACCCCGCGAGGTGTACCAAGAGACCCAGTACTTC.

The gene calls are TRBV27 and TRBJ2-5; 8 nucleotides agree with TRBD2. Germline lookup yields CDR1 MNHEY and CDR2 SMNVEV (reference sequence). The ends lost 5 bases at V and 9 bases at J; junction bases unmatched: 11. The CDR3 sequence is 14 residues long. The CDR3 DNA is TGTGCCAGCAGTCAATTGGGCGGGGGGTCTCCCCAGTACTTC. Translation gives CASSQLGGGSPQYF.

The rearrangement joins TRBV6-5 to TRBJ2-7; 8 nucleotides agree with TRBD1. V trimming: 2 bases; J trimming: 2 bases; junction bases outside the gene matches: 2. The CDR3 has 14 residues. Germline V gene sequence: CDR1 MNHEY, CDR2 SVGAGI. The CDR3 coding sequence is TGTGCCAGCAGTTACCAGGGGGCCCCCTACGAGCAGTACTTC. Its translation is CASSYQGAPYEQYF.

V usage is TRBV6-1 and J usage is TRBJ2-7; possibly TRBD2 for D (5 bases). V gave up 1 base and J gave up 3 bases, with 13 bases separating them. CDR3 size: 15 residues. The V gene's germline CDR1 is MNHNS and CDR2 SASEGT. The CDR3 reads CASSEEGLPFYEQYV. Written as DNA, the CDR3 is TGTGCCAGCAGTGAAGAAGGACTTCCGTTCTACGAGCAGTACGTC.

In this sample, this clone turned up once. The chain recombines TRBV3-1 (or the pseudogene TRBV3-2) with TRBJ2-1; 11 bases line up with TRBD1. The CDR3 has 18 amino acids. V was pared by 1 base and J by 3 bases, with 8 bases of the junction left unmatched. Germline values: CDR1 LGHDT, CDR2 YNNKEL (reference sequence). The CDR3 sequence: CASSQVGGTGGFYNEQFF. Here the CDR3 DNA reads TGTGCCAGCAGCCAAGTCGGGGGGACAGGGGGTTTCTACAATGAGCAGTTCTTC.

The gene calls are TRBV30 and TRBJ1-1; TRBD1 matches at 7 bases. There are 13 residues in the CDR3. V lost 2 bases to trimming and J lost 2 bases; unmatched junction nucleotides: 2. Germline V gene lookup returns CDR1 GTSNPN and CDR2 SVGIG (reference sequence). CDR3 bases: TGTGCCTGGAGTCGACAGGGCAACACTGAAGCTTTCTTT. Translating gives CAWSRQGNTEAFF. Full variable domain (outside the CDR3, taken from reference TRBV30 and TRBJ1-1): SQTIHQWPATLVQPVGSPLSLECTVEGTSNPNLYWYRQAAGRGLQLLFYSVGIGQISSEVPQNLSASRPQDRQFILSSKKLLLSDSGFYLCAWSRQGNTEAFFGQGTRLTVV.

The chain employs TRBV3-1 (or the pseudogene TRBV3-2) and TRBJ1-4, with a weak D call TRBD1 (5 bases). This CDR3 comprises 15 residues. Germline-derived CDR1 and CDR2 are LGHDT and YNNKEL (reference sequence). Trimming left V 2 bases short and J 7 bases short, with 14 bases between. CDR3: CASSQQGGRGEKLFF. The DNA of the CDR3 is TGTGCCAGCAGCCAACAGGGTGGTAGGGGTGAAAAACTGTTTTTT.

The chain uses TRBV28 and TRBJ1-2; TRBD1 might be the D (6 bases). Trimming cost V 6 bases and J 3 bases, with 14 bases left between them. CDR3 length: 14 residues. Germline-derived CDR1 and CDR2 are MDHEN and SYDVKM. The CDR3 reads CASSPYRDDYGYTF. The CDR3 DNA reads TGTGCCAGCAGCCCATACAGGGATGACTATGGCTACACCTTC.

This clone has just a few counts. The chain is built from TRBV10-2 and TRBJ2-2, with D uncertain. Germline values: CDR1 WSHSY, CDR2 SAAADI. V was cut by 2 bases and J by 1 base, with 5 bases left in between. This CDR3 contains 14 residues. The CDR3 DNA sequence: TGCGCCAGCAGTGAGGATAGGAACACCGGGGAGCTGTTTTTT. Translating gives CASSEDRNTGELFF.

DNA of the CDR3: TGTGCCAGCAGTTACGTCGGGTACACCGCCCAAGAGACCCAGTACTTC. Translating gives CASSYVGYTAQETQYF. The rearrangement joins TRBV6-5 to TRBJ2-5; D is uncertain. Germline assignment: CDR1 MNHEY and CDR2 SVGAGI. CDR3 size: 16 residues. V gave up 2 bases and J gave up 1 base, with 14 bases separating them.

The chain is built from TRBV3-1 (or the pseudogene TRBV3-2) and TRBJ2-2, with 8 bases aligning to TRBD2. Trimming cost V 2 bases and J 4 bases; bases outside gene matches: 6. This CDR3 has 16 amino acids. CDR1 LGHDT and CDR2 YNNKEL come from the germline V gene (reference sequence). The CDR3, as DNA: TGTGCCAGCAGCCAAATACTAGCGGACCTCACCGGGGAGCTGTTTTTT. Translation: CASSQILADLTGELFF.

This clone was counted only a few times. V and J are TRBV10-3 and TRBJ2-1, with 9 bases lining up with TRBD2. Germline trimming cut 11 bases from V and 9 bases from J; bases unmatched to any gene: 17. In germline, CDR1 is ENHRY, CDR2 SYGVKD. CDR3 length: 15 amino acids. The CDR3 DNA follows: TGTGCCGTCGCGAATTTTGCGGGAGGGCCGATTGAGCAGTTCTTC. Protein sequence: CAVANFAGGPIEQFF.

CDR3 in amino acids: CASRSDRRPNQPQHF. CDR3 nucleotide sequence: TGTGCCAGCAGATCCGACAGGAGACCCAATCAGCCCCAGCATTTT. V usage is TRBV27 and J usage is TRBJ1-5; a weak D match, TRBD1 (6 bases). In germline, CDR1 is MNHEY, CDR2 SMNVEV (reference sequence). The CDR3 totals 15 residues. V lost 6 bases and J 3 bases, leaving 15 bases between the germline ends.

V gene TRBV5-1 combines with J gene TRBJ2-2; TRBD2 is a possible D gene (5 bases). The V end was cut by 3 bases, the J end by 4 bases, with 13 bases between. The CDR3 loop spans 15 amino acids. Germline lookup yields CDR1 SGHRS and CDR2 YFSETQ. In DNA form, the CDR3 reads TGCGCCAGCAGCTCGACACCGGCGGGCACCGGGGAGCTGTTTTTT. Its protein is CASSSTPAGTGELFF.

The CDR3 sequence is CASSPSGNTIYF. DNA for the CDR3: TGTGCCAGCAGCCCTTCTGGAAACACCATATATTTT. The chain carries TRBV7-9 and TRBJ1-3, with unresolved D. Between the trimmed V and J ends, which lost 5 bases and 1 base, there was a span of 3 bases. The CDR3 has 12 residues. In germline, CDR1 is SEHNR, CDR2 FQNEAQ (reference sequence). The entire variable domain, with the rest obtained from reference TRBV7-9 and TRBJ1-3, is as follows: DTGVSQNPRHKITKRGQNVTFRCDPISEHNRLYWYRQTLGQGPEFLTYFQNEAQLEKSRLLSDRFSAERPKGSFSTLEIQRTEQGDSAMYLCASSPSGNTIYFGEGSWLTVV.

The chain combines TRBV2 with TRBJ2-1; 9 bases match TRBD2. Germline-derived CDR1 and CDR2 are SNHLY and FYNNEI. V was pared by 8 bases and J by 4 bases, with 6 bases of the junction left unmatched. The CDR3 runs to 14 residues. CDR3 region: CASGGLANYNEQFF. CDR3 in DNA: TGTGCCAGCGGTGGACTAGCGAATTACAATGAGCAGTTCTTC.

The chain recombines TRBV12-3 or TRBV12-4 with TRBJ1-2, with D uncertain. Trimming cost V 4 bases and J 5 bases, with 5 bases left between them. The CDR3 contains 11 residues. The CDR3 DNA sequence: TGTGCCAGCAGTTATAGATATGGCTACACCTTC. Protein product: CASSYRYGYTF.

The chain combines TRBV21-1 with TRBJ1-1. TRBV21-1 is a documented pseudogene. This CDR3 is built from 16 residues. In DNA form, the CDR3 reads TGTGCCAGCAGCCGGGACTCACCCCTCGTGAACACTGAAGCTTTCTTT. This sequence encodes CASSRDSPLVNTEAFF.

CDR3 in amino acids: CAWRSPGQGFFEAFF. The CDR3 coding sequence is TGTGCCTGGAGATCCCCGGGACAGGGGTTTTTTGAAGCTTTCTTT. The V call is TRBV30, the J call TRBJ1-1; TRBD1 agrees at 10 bases. Germline V gives CDR1 GTSNPN, CDR2 SVGIG (reference sequence). V gave up 3 bases and J gave up 7 bases; unmatched junction bases: 11. CDR3 length: 15 residues.

The V and J genes are TRBV24-1 and TRBJ2-3, with TRBD2 identical over 8 bases. The CDR3 is made up of 18 amino acids. Germline CDR1 KGHDR, CDR2 SFDVKD. Losses at the gene ends were 4 bases for V and 7 bases for J; bases not matched to a gene: 18. The chain's CDR3 is CATSDSRGGRASLHTQYF. The CDR3 nucleotides are TGTGCCACCAGTGACTCCCGGGGGGGCCGGGCCTCCCTACATACGCAGTATTTT.

The rearrangement joins TRBV11-2 to TRBJ2-1; D perhaps matches TRBD2 (5 bases). The CDR3 length is 14 residues. Germline V CDR1 and CDR2: SGHAT, FQNNGV. V lost 5 bases to trimming and J lost 4 bases, with 12 bases between them. CDR3 amino acids: CASSRSSRYNEQFF. The CDR3 bases are TGTGCCAGCAGCCGGTCTAGCCGTTACAATGAGCAGTTCTTC.

The sample holds one count of this clone. The chain is built from TRBV7-6 and TRBJ1-1; D gene unclear. Between the trimmed V and J ends, which lost 1 base and 7 bases, there was a span of 19 bases. Germline V gives CDR1 SGHVS, CDR2 FNYEAQ. This CDR3 comprises 16 residues. CDR3: CASSLGAGDVVDEAFF. The DNA of the CDR3 is TGTGCCAGCAGCTTAGGCGCAGGCGACGTAGTTGATGAAGCTTTCTTT.

The J gene is TRBJ1-6, the V gene TRBV6-1; the match to TRBD1 covers 7 bases. V lost 4 bases and J lost 8; bases outside the gene matches: 11. This CDR3 has 16 residues. CDR1 and CDR2 (germline): MNHNS, SASEGT. CDR3 amino acids: CASSAQGGAIDSPLHF. In DNA form, the CDR3 reads TGTGCCAGCAGTGCCCAGGGGGGTGCCATTGATTCACCCCTCCACTTT.

Remarks on this clone: Within the sample, other DNA sequences also encode this same CDR3. The chain combines TRBV5-1 with TRBJ2-7; 9 nucleotides agree with TRBD1. V was pared by 4 bases and J by 2 bases, with 4 bases of the junction left unmatched. The CDR3 consists of 14 residues. Germline lookup yields CDR1 SGHRS and CDR2 YFSETQ. The CDR3 region has the DNA TGCGCCAGCAGCACGGGACAGGGAGCCTACGAGCAGTACTTC. Translated: CASSTGQGAYEQYF.

This chain connects TRBV10-3 to TRBJ2-1, with 7 bases that match TRBD1. Germline V CDR1 and CDR2: ENHRY, SYGVKD. The CDR3 runs 16 residues. Losses at the gene ends were 5 bases for V and 1 base for J; bases not matched to a gene: 8. CDR3 bases: TGTGCCATCAGTCCACGGACAGGAGAATCCTACAATGAGCAGTTCTTC. Protein product: CAISPRTGESYNEQFF.

This rearrangement joins TRBV27 to TRBJ1-4; no clear D gene. Trimming took off 2 bases at V and 1 base at J, with 5 bases between the two ends. The CDR3 loop spans 14 amino acids. The germline CDR1 and CDR2 sequences are MNHEY and SMNVEV (reference sequence). The CDR3: CASSLRGTNEKLFF. The DNA for the CDR3 is TGTGCCAGCAGTTTACGGGGAACTAATGAAAAACTGTTTTTT.

The genes are TRBV19 and TRBJ1-5; no reliable D call. The CDR3 runs to 15 residues. V was clipped by 3 bases and J by 6 bases, with 15 bases between them. From germline, CDR1 is LNHDA and CDR2 SQIVND (reference sequence). CDR3 residues: CASSISGRSLQPQHF. The CDR3 bases are TGTGCCAGTAGTATCTCCGGGAGAAGCCTTCAGCCCCAGCATTTT.

This chain uses TRBV19 with TRBJ2-7; D ambiguous. CDR3 length: 8 residues. Germline CDR1 and CDR2: LNHDA and SQIVND (reference sequence). V lost 11 bases and J lost 3, with 2 bases in between. Here the CDR3 DNA reads TGTGCCCACTACGAGCAGTACGTC. It specifies CAHYEQYV.

The chain is built from TRBV30 and TRBJ2-2, with D hard to call. Germline V gives CDR1 GTSNPN, CDR2 SVGIG (reference sequence). The CDR3 has 14 amino acids. V shed 0 bases and J shed 6 bases, with 11 bases lying between them. The CDR3 spells CAWSVLGFAGELFF. The CDR3 DNA reads TGTGCCTGGAGTGTACTCGGGTTTGCCGGGGAGCTGTTTTTT.

This chain joins TRBV2 and TRBJ2-5; tentative D call: TRBD1 (6 bases). Trimming took 7 bases from V and 3 from J, leaving 15 bases between them. The CDR3 has 14 amino acids. Per germline, CDR1 SNHLY and CDR2 FYNNEI. The CDR3 DNA follows: TGTGCCAGCAACACCAAACACAGGGAAGAGACCCAGTACTTC. Translated, it gives CASNTKHREETQYF.